This entry lists 20 T cell receptor beta chains sequenced from one sample in a study of CD8 T cells in Susac syndrome. Random-hexamer reverse transcription was applied to roughly 0.5 to 1 ug RNA. TCRdb re-analysed the immunoSEQ multiplex PCR reads in MiXCR, keeping a single row per CDR3 protein. The sample has under 300,000 distinct CDR3 sequences; 90% to 96% are singletons. Input material: CD4+ T cells from PBMCs. Receptors were obtained from a human donor with Susac syndrome.

The chain is built from TRBV30 and TRBJ2-2, with D unclear. CDR3 length: 11 residues. The V gene's germline CDR1 is GTSNPN and CDR2 SVGIG (reference sequence). Trimming took off 2 bases at V and 4 bases at J, with 2 bases between the two ends. The CDR3: CAWSRTGELFF. DNA for the CDR3: TGTGCCTGGAGTCGCACCGGGGAGCTGTTTTTT.

The gene calls are TRBV12-3 or TRBV12-4 and TRBJ2-7; 8 nucleotides align to TRBD1. J lost 6 bases, V lost 6 bases, and 10 bases had no gene match. The CDR3 is 14 amino acids. CDR3 nucleotides: TGTGCCAGCAGGACAGAGGGGACAGGAGGCGAGCAGTACTTC. It is translated as CASRTEGTGGEQYF.

The J gene is TRBJ2-1, the V gene TRBV12-3 or TRBV12-4; D ambiguous. There are 12 residues in the CDR3. V lost 2 bases, J lost 12 bases, and 11 bases lay in between. CDR3 DNA sequence: TGTGCCAGCAGTTTATCTAGGCAGGTGCAGTTCTTC. As protein: CASSLSRQVQFF.

The rearrangement links TRBV7-2 to TRBJ2-5; D is perhaps TRBD1 (5 bases). The CDR3 totals 13 residues. Trimming took off 2 bases at V and 3 bases at J, with 7 bases between the two ends. Germline V gene sequence: CDR1 SGHTA, CDR2 FQGNSA. This CDR3 is CASSLTGEETQYF. CDR3 DNA sequence: TGTGCCAGCAGCTTAACAGGCGAAGAGACCCAGTACTTC.

The J gene is TRBJ2-3, the V gene TRBV20-1; D tentatively fits TRBD1 or TRBD2 (6 bases each). Trimming shortened V by 7 bases and J by 5 bases, and 13 bases separated the two germline ends. This CDR3 is 12 amino acids long. CDR1 and CDR2 from the germline V gene are DFQATT and SNEGSKA (reference sequence). The CDR3 DNA is TGCAGTGGTACGGAGGGGGGAGATACGCAGTATTTT. Protein: CSGTEGGDTQYF.

The chain is built from TRBV4-1 and TRBJ2-5; no firm D call. The CDR3 length is 14 residues. Trimming left V 1 base short and J 2 bases short, with 8 bases between. Germline V lookup: CDR1 MGHRA, CDR2 YSYEKL. The CDR3 DNA reads as TGCGCCAGCAGCCAAGTCCAGGTACAAGAGACCCAGTACTTC. Translated: CASSQVQVQETQYF.

The V and J genes are TRBV27 and TRBJ2-3; D gene unclear. Germline values: CDR1 MNHEY, CDR2 SMNVEV (reference sequence). The V end was cut by 7 bases, the J end by 1 base, with 18 bases between. This CDR3 contains 16 residues. This CDR3 reads CASKGRGEYCTDTQYF. CDR3 DNA: TGTGCCAGCAAAGGGCGTGGCGAATACTGCACAGATACGCAGTATTTT.

The chain has TRBV20-1 and TRBJ2-5; D is uncertain. The CDR3 totals 15 residues. The germline gives CDR1 DFQATT, CDR2 SNEGSKA (reference sequence). Deletions cut 0 bases from V and 2 bases from J, with 13 bases between. This CDR3 is CSARDDASGQETQYF. DNA of the CDR3: TGCAGTGCTAGAGATGACGCTTCTGGACAAGAGACCCAGTACTTC.

The chain combines TRBV28 with TRBJ2-3, with unresolved D. V was cut by 5 bases and J by 4 bases, with 7 bases left in between. This CDR3 has 12 amino acids. The germline gives CDR1 MDHEN, CDR2 SYDVKM. As DNA, the CDR3 is TGTGCCAGCAGTAGTCCGGCAGATACGCAGTATTTT. It is translated as CASSSPADTQYF.

V and J are TRBV30 and TRBJ2-7; D remains unclear. This CDR3 region has 11 residues. Trimming took off 3 bases at V and 3 bases at J, with 6 bases between the two ends. Germline-derived CDR1 and CDR2 are GTSNPN and SVGIG (reference sequence). The CDR3 DNA sequence: TGTGCCTGGAGCCCCGACTACGAGCAGTACTTC. Translated: CAWSPDYEQYF.

The gene calls are TRBV20-1 and TRBJ1-2; 10 bases map to TRBD1. Losses at the gene ends were 6 bases for V and 4 bases for J; bases not matched to a gene: 11. The V gene's germline CDR1 is DFQATT and CDR2 SNEGSKA (reference sequence). This CDR3 spans 15 amino acids. The CDR3, as DNA: TGCAGTGCCCCAGCCGGGACAGGGGATCGCTATGGCTACACCTTC. Protein: CSAPAGTGDRYGYTF.

The chain carries TRBV29-1 and TRBJ2-3, with TRBD2 matching 10 bases. Germline values: CDR1 SQVTM, CDR2 ANQGSEA. The CDR3 spans 15 residues. With 5 bases clipped from V and 3 bases from J, the junction kept 8 bases outside the gene matches. For the CDR3, the DNA is TGCAGCGTTTGGTCTCTAGCGGGAGTTACAGATACGCAGTATTTT. This codes for CSVWSLAGVTDTQYF.

This clonotype appeared a few times. The chain uses TRBV18 and TRBJ2-5; D is unresolved. The V gene's germline CDR1 is KGHSH and CDR2 LQKENI. V was trimmed by 6 bases and J by 5 bases, leaving 13 bases between them. The CDR3 covers 13 residues. For the CDR3, the DNA is TGTGCCAGCTCCCCCGACGTTCGCGAGACCCAGTACTTC. This codes for CASSPDVRETQYF.

In this sample, this clonotype turned up once. This rearrangement joins TRBV11-2 to TRBJ2-7; D is ambiguous. This CDR3 region has 13 residues. The V end lost 5 bases, the J end lost 5 bases, and 13 bases lay between the germline ends. Germline V gene lookup returns CDR1 SGHAT and CDR2 FQNNGV. For the CDR3, the DNA is TGTGCCAGCAGCACGAGACCAAGGGACGAGCAGTACTTC. Residues: CASSTRPRDEQYF.

This clonotype was found once. The chain recombines TRBV7-9 with TRBJ2-6; unclear D gene. CDR1 is SEHNR, CDR2 FQNEAQ, per germline (reference sequence). V gave up 0 bases and J gave up 4 bases, with 7 bases separating them. This CDR3 has 15 residues. The CDR3: CASSLAPPGANVLTF. The CDR3 DNA sequence: TGTGCCAGCAGCTTAGCTCCCCCGGGGGCCAACGTCCTGACTTTC.

This clonotype appeared a single time. This chain uses TRBV18 with TRBJ2-7, with 8 bases matching TRBD1. V lost 6 bases to trimming and J lost 0 bases; unmatched junction nucleotides: 4. The length of the CDR3 is 14 residues. Per the germline V gene, CDR1 is KGHSH and CDR2 is LQKENI. The CDR3 coding sequence is TGTGCCAGCTCGCGGGACAGGAGCTCCTACGAGCAGTACTTC. Translation gives CASSRDRSSYEQYF.

The chain carries TRBV29-1 and TRBJ2-1; the D gene is possibly TRBD1 (6 bases). The germline V and J ends were trimmed by 3 bases and 15 bases, with 12 bases remaining between them. This CDR3 contains 10 residues. From germline, CDR1 is SQVTM and CDR2 ANQGSEA. The CDR3 DNA reads as TGCAGCGTTGACAGGGGCGCGCGGTTCTTC. Protein product: CSVDRGARFF.

The chain is built from TRBV9 and TRBJ2-1, with D hard to call. Germline V CDR1 and CDR2: SGDLS, YYNGEE. CDR3 length: 13 residues. Trimming removed 2 bases at V and 5 bases at J, with 8 bases between. CDR3 region: CASSVNINNEQFF. The CDR3 DNA reads TGTGCCAGCAGCGTCAACATTAACAATGAGCAGTTCTTC.

This clonotype has a handful of counts. The V and J genes are TRBV2 and TRBJ2-1; D might be TRBD1 (5 bases). From germline, CDR1 is SNHLY and CDR2 FYNNEI. This CDR3 has 12 residues. V was clipped by 4 bases and J by 4 bases, with 5 bases between them. The CDR3 DNA sequence: TGTGCCAGCAGTGGACAGTACAATGAGCAGTTCTTC. It yields the protein CASSGQYNEQFF.

This chain joins TRBV5-1 and TRBJ2-1, with D tentatively TRBD2 (7 bases). V shed 0 bases and J shed 8 bases, with 12 bases lying between them. CDR3 length equals 14 residues. The germline gives CDR1 SGHRS, CDR2 YFSETQ. CDR3 protein: CASSLAGGRDEQFF. The DNA for the CDR3 is TGCGCCAGCAGCTTGGCCGGGGGGCGGGATGAGCAGTTCTTC.